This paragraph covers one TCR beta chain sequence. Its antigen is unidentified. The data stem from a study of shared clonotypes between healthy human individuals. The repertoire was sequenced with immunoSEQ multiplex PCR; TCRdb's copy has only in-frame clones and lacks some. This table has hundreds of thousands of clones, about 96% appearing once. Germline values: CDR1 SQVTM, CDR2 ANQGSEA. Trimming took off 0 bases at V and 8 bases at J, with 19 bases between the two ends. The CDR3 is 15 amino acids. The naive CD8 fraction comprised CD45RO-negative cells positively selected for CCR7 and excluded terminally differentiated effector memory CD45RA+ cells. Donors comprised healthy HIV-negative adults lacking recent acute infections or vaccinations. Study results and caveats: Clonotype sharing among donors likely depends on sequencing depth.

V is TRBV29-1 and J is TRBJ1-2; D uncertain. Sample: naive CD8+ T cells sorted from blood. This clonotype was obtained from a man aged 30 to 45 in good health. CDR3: CSVEELVVGVGGYTF. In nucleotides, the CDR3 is TGCAGCGTTGAAGAGCTAGTGGTGGGCGTTGGGGGCTACACCTTC.